The 5 T cell receptor beta chains given below trace back to one sample, sequenced in a study of cytomegalovirus exposure and HLA in healthy donors. PCR was performed using 60 Vbeta and 13 Jbeta primers. This table comes from immunoSEQ multiplex PCR, and its TCRdb copy is limited to in-frame clones, with some not included. The sample contains roughly 230,000 clones, roughly 84% of which appear only once. The sample taken for sequencing was PBMCs. The receptor source for this set is a girl aged 2-15 years in good health and CMV-seronegative.

The chain joins TRBV5-1 to TRBJ2-5; 8 bases agree with TRBD1. The CDR3 runs to 13 residues. Germline loops: CDR1 SGHRS, CDR2 YFSETQ. The J segment lost 4 bases and the V segment lost 3 bases, leaving 2 bases of the junction unmatched. Written as DNA, the CDR3 is TGCGCCAGCAGCTCGACAGGGGTAGAGACCCAGTACTTC. Translating gives CASSSTGVETQYF.

The rearrangement uses TRBV7-2 and TRBJ2-3; no firm D call. Germline CDR1 and CDR2: SGHTA and FQGNSA. This CDR3 is built from 14 residues. V gave up 5 bases and J gave up 5 bases, with 14 bases separating them. The CDR3 nucleotides are TGTGCCAGCAGCCGCCAACCCCTCGGAGATACGCAGTATTTT. Translation: CASSRQPLGDTQYF.

The chain carries TRBV2 and TRBJ2-7; D is ambiguous. V lost 6 bases to trimming and J lost 4 bases, with 10 bases between them. This CDR3 spans 12 amino acids. CDR1 and CDR2 (germline): SNHLY, FYNNEI. The CDR3 DNA follows: TGTGCCAGCAGCCCGAAAGCGTACGAGCAGTACTTC. As protein: CASSPKAYEQYF.

The chain uses TRBV2 and TRBJ2-1, with 9 positions matching TRBD2. With 2 bases clipped from V and 8 bases from J, the junction kept 10 bases outside the gene matches. This CDR3 is built from 16 residues. Germline CDR1 SNHLY, CDR2 FYNNEI. This CDR3 reads CASSERAGGPRYEQFF. In DNA, the CDR3 is TGTGCCAGCAGTGAACGTGCGGGGGGGCCTAGATATGAGCAGTTCTTC.

CDR3 sequence reads: CASRDRDYGVQYF. The CDR3 DNA reads TGTGCCAGCAGGGACCGGGACTACGGGGTTCAGTACTTC. V is TRBV2 and J is TRBJ2-4, with TRBD2 matching 7 bases. The germline V gene encodes CDR1 SNHLY and CDR2 FYNNEI. V dropped 6 bases and J dropped 11; count of bases not matched to a gene: 10. CDR3 size: 13 residues.